Listed below are T cell receptor beta chains from one sample, sequenced in a study of blood T cell repertoires in COVID-19. TCRdb's table, derived via immunoSEQ multiplex PCR, lists solely in-frame clones and lacks some. The sample records roughly 72,000 clones, about 81% being singletons. The sequencing sample was made of peripheral blood. These receptors all stem from an elderly woman with acute or convalescent COVID-19. Each CDR3 is given without its conserved first and last residue. Fields, in order: J gene, clone size, V gene, CDR3 protein. Clone size, where shown, is once, few, many, or a class for clones that have expanded.

J gene: TRBJ1-3
clone size: -
V gene: TRBV2
CDR3 protein: ASSSRVASGNTIY

J gene: TRBJ1-1
clone size: -
V gene: TRBV19
CDR3 protein: ASSNRGLNTEAF

J gene: TRBJ1-5
clone size: -
V gene: TRBV15
CDR3 protein: ATSREGKGAGQPQH

J gene: TRBJ2-5
clone size: -
V gene: TRBV9
CDR3 protein: ASSAYHSGGETQY

J gene: TRBJ2-6
clone size: -
V gene: TRBV7-7
CDR3 protein: ASSLDTGGETGANVLT

J gene: TRBJ2-3
clone size: -
V gene: TRBV7-6
CDR3 protein: ASSSSSGRTDTQY

J gene: TRBJ1-1
clone size: -
V gene: TRBV6-1
CDR3 protein: ASSERRGPNTEAF

J gene: TRBJ2-3
clone size: -
V gene: TRBV3-1/TRBV3-2
CDR3 protein: ASSLTGRRDTQY

J gene: TRBJ2-5
clone size: -
V gene: TRBV12-5
CDR3 protein: ASGTGTRPHETQY

J gene: TRBJ1-1
clone size: few
V gene: TRBV5-1
CDR3 protein: ASSEALTGNIYTEAF

J gene: TRBJ2-3
clone size: -
V gene: TRBV7-2
CDR3 protein: ASSLGWGVDTQY

J gene: TRBJ2-7
clone size: once
V gene: TRBV19
CDR3 protein: ASSTGTGTYEQY

J gene: TRBJ2-2
clone size: -
V gene: TRBV7-2
CDR3 protein: ASSSPRTGGETGELF

J gene: TRBJ2-7
clone size: -
V gene: TRBV6-5
CDR3 protein: ASSSGTGIGTGY

J gene: TRBJ2-3
clone size: -
V gene: TRBV10-2
CDR3 protein: ASVGLAGVSDTQY

J gene: TRBJ1-2
clone size: -
V gene: TRBV10-3
CDR3 protein: ATWQVQGGYGYT

J gene: TRBJ2-7
clone size: -
V gene: TRBV6-5
CDR3 protein: ASSYALASGSYEQY

J gene: TRBJ1-6
clone size: -
V gene: TRBV6-1
CDR3 protein: ASREGTGYNSPLH

J gene: TRBJ1-1
clone size: -
V gene: TRBV7-6
CDR3 protein: ASSLGHLFNTEAF